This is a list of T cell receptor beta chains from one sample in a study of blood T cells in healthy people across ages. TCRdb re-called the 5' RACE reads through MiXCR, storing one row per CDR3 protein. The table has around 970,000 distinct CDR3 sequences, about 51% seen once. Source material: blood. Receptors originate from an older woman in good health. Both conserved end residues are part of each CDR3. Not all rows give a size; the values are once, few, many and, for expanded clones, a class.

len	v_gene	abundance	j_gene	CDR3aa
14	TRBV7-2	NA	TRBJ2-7	CASSYQAGLYEQYF
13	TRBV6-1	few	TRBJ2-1	CASSVSQNNEQFF
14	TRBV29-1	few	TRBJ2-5	CSVGAGGPGETQYF
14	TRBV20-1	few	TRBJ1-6	CSARTSQQDSPLHF
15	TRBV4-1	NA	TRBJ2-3	CASSQMSGSPDTQYF
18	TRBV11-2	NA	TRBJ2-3	CASSLDRRRADLTDTQYF
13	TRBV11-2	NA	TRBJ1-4	CASGGGLNEKLFF
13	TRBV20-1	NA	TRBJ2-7	CSAQTSGSYEQYF
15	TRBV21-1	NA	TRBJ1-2	CASSSRQGRQDGYTF
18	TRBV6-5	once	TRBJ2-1	CASSYRESRAGAYNEQFF
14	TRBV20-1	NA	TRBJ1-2	CSARGQTANYGYTF
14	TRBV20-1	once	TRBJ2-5	CSANLQGREETQYF
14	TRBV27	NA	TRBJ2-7	CASRSDGISYEQYF
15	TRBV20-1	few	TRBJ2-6	CSAPLWGTGANVLTF
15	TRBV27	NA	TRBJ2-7	CASETKTGQGFRQYF
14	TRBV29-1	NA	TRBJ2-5	CSVDSIQGFETQYF
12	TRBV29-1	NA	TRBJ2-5	CSAHTGAETQYF
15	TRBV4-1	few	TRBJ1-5	CASSQEGTGDQPQHF
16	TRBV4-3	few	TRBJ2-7	CASSQIGSVSLYEQYF
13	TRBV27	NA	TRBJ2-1	CASIGGSYNEQFF
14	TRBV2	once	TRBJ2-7	CASSQTGGRYEQYF
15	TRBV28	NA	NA	CATHGGTSTQETQYF
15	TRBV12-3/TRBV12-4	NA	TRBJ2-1	CASSSTSGSLDEQFF
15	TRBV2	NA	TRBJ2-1	CASSPQSFPLGEQFF
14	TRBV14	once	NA	CASSRDSNYNEQYF
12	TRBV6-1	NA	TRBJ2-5	CASRSTGKAQYF
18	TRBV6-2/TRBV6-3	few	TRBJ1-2	CASSYSGIQGTGVYGYTF
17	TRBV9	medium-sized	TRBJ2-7	CASSAGVTGTGAHEQYF
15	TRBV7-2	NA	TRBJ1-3	CASSLEAGSGNTIYF
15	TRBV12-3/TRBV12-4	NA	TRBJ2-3	CASTGWGRLADTQYF
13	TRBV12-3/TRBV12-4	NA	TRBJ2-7	CASSPTLPYEQYF
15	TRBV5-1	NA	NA	CASSPQGREGHEQYF
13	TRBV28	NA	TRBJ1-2	CASSFPSDYGYTF
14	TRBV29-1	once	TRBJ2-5	CSAPLGGLNNEQYF
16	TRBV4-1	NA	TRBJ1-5	CASSQVVGPTLQPQHF
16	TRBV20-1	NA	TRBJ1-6	CSAPRRGGTGQSPLHF
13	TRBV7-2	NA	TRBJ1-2	CASSSRDSYGYTF
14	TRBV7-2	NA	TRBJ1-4	CASSYTGGNEKLFF
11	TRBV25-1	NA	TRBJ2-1	CASRWGGEQFF
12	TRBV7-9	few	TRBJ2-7	CASREWGYEQYF
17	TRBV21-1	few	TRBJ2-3	CASSKVCGASSTDTQYF
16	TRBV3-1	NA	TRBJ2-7	CASSQDGTSGHNEQYF
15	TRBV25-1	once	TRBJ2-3	CASSEYKGNTDTQYF
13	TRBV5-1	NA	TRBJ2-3	CASSLPTTDAQYF
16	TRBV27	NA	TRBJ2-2	CASSLWGTGYTGELFF
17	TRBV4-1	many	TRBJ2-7	CASSQGGRASGSYEQYF
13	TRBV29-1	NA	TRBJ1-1	CSPEGGLNTEAFF
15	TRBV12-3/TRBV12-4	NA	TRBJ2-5	CASRIGGDEGETQYF
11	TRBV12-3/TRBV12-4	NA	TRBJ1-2	CASRTGTGYTF
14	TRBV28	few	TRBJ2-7	CASHPHSGSYEQYF
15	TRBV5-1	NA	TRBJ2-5	CASSSNQGGRETQYF
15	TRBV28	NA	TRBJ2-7	CASNRIQGSSYEQYF
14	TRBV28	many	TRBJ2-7	CASEGTPVGYEQYF
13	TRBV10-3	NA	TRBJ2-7	CAISTPALYEQYF
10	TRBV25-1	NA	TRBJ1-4	CASGFEKLFF
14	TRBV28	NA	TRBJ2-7	CASSSGFFPYEQYF
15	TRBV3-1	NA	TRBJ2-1	CASSPASGGSNEQFF
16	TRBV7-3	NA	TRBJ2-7	CASSLIGGGSSYEQYF
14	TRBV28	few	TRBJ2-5	CASSLTGPPETQYF